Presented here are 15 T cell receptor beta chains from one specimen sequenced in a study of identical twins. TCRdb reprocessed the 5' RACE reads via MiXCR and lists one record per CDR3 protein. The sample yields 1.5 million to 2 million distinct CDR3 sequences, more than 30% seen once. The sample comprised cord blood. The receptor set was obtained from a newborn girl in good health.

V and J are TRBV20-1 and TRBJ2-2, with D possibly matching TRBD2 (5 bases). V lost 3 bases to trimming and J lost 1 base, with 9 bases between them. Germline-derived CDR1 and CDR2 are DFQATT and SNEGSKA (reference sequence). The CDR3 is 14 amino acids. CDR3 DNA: TGCAGTGCTAGGTCCAGCGGGAACACCGGGGAGCTGTTTTTT. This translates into CSARSSGNTGELFF.

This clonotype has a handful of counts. CDR3 sequence: CASSSGTGLSCGYTF. Here the CDR3 DNA reads TGCGCCAGCAGCTCCGGGACAGGTTTGAGCTGCGGCTACACCTTC. The chain joins TRBV5-1 to TRBJ1-2, with 8 bases identical to TRBD1. The germline gives CDR1 SGHRS, CDR2 YFSETQ. The junction had 12 bases not matched to a gene; V was cut back by 3 bases and J by 8 bases. The CDR3 runs 15 residues.

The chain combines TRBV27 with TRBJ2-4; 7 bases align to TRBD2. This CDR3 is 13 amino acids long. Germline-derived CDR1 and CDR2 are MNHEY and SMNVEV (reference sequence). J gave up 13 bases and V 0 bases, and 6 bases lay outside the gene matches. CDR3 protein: CASSLSGGYKQYF. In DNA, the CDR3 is TGTGCCAGCAGTTTATCGGGGGGGTACAAGCAGTACTTC.

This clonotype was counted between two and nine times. This chain's CDR3 is CASSSSMGSYEQYF. The CDR3, as DNA: TGCGCCAGCAGCTCCAGTATGGGCTCCTACGAGCAGTACTTC. The genes are TRBV5-1 and TRBJ2-7; no clear D. The V and J ends lost 3 bases and 0 bases respectively, with 10 bases between them. CDR1 and CDR2 from the germline V gene are SGHRS and YFSETQ. This CDR3 contains 14 residues.

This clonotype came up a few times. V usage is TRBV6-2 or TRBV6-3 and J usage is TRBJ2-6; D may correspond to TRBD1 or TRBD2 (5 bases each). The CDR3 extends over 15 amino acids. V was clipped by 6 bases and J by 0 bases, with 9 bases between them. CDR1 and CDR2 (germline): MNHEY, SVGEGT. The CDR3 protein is CASRGTDSGANVLTF. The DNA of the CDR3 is TGTGCCAGCAGAGGGACGGACTCTGGGGCCAACGTCCTGACTTTC.

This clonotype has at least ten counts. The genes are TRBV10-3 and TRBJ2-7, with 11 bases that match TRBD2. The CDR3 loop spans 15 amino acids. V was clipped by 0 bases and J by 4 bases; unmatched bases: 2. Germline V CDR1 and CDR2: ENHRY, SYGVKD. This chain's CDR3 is CAISESGLAGYEQYF. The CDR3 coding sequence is TGTGCCATCAGTGAGTCAGGACTAGCGGGTTACGAGCAGTACTTC.

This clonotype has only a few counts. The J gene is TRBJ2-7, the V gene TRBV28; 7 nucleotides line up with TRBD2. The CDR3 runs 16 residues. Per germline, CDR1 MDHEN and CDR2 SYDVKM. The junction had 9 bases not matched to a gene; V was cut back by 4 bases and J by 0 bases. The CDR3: CASSWAWTRASYEQYF. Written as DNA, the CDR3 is TGTGCCAGCAGTTGGGCATGGACTAGGGCCTCCTACGAGCAGTACTTC.

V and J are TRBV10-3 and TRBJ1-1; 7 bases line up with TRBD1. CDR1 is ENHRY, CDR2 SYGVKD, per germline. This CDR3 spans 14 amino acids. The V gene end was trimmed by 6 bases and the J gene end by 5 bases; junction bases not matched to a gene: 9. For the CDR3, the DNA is TGTGCCATCAGCTTAACAGGGGTCGGGACTGAAGCTTTCTTT. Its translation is CAISLTGVGTEAFF.

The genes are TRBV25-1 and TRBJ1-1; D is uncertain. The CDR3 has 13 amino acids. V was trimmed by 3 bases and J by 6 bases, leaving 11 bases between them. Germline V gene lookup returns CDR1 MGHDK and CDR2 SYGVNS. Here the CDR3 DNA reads TGTGCCAGCAGTGAGGGCTTGTACCCTGAAGCTTTCTTT. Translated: CASSEGLYPEAFF.

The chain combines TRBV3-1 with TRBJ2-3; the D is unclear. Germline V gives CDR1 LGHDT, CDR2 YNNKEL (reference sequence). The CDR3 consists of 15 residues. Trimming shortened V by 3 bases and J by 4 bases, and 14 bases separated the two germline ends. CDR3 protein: CASSQTYVGADTQYF. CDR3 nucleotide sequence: TGTGCCAGCAGCCAGACATATGTTGGCGCAGATACGCAGTATTTT.

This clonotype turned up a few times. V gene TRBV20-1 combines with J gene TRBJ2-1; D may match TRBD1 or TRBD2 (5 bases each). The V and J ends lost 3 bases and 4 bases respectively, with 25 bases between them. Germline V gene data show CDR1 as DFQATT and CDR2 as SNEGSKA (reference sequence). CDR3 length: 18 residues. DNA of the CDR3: TGCAGTGCTAGTAAGGCCACTGGGCCGTCGGGGCGATACAATGAGCAGTTCTTC. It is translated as CSASKATGPSGRYNEQFF.

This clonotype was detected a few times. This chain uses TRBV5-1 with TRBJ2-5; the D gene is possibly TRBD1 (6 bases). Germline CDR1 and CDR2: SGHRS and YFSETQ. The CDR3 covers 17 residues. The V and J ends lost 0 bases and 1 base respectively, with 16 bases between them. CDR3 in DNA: TGCGCCAGCAGCTTGGCCCAAACGACAGGCGCCCAAGAGACCCAGTACTTC. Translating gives CASSLAQTTGAQETQYF.

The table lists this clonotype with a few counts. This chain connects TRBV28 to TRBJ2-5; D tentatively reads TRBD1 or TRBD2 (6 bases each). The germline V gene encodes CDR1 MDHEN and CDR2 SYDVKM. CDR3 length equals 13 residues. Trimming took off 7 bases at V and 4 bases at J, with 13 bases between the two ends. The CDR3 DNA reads TGTGCCAGCATGGGGGGCGGAGGAGAGACCCAGTACTTC. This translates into CASMGGGGETQYF.

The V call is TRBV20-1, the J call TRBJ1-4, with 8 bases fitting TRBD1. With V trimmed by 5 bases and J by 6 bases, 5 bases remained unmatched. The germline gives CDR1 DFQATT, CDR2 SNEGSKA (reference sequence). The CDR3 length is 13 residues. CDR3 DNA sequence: TGCAGTGCTCCGGACAGGGCGCATGAAAAACTGTTTTTT. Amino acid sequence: CSAPDRAHEKLFF.

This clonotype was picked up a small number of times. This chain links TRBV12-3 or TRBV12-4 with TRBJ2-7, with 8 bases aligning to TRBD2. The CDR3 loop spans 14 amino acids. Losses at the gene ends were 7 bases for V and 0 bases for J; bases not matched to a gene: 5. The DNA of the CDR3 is TGTGCCAGCACCGTCGGGAGGGCCTCCTACGAGCAGTACTTC. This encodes CASTVGRASYEQYF.